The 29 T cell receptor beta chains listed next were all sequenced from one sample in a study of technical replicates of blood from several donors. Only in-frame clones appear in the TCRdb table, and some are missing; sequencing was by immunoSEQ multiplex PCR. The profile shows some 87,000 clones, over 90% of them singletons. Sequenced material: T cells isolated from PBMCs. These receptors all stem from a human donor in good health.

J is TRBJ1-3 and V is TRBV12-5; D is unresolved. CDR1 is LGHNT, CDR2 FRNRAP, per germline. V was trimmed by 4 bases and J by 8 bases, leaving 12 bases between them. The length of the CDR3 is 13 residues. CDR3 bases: TGTGCTAGTGGTTCCGGACGGGGTGACACCATATATTTT. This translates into CASGSGRGDTIYF.

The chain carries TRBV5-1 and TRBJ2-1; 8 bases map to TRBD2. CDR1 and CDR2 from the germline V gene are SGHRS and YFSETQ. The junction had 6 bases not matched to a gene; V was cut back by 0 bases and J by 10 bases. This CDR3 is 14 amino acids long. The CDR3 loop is CASSLGGGRSEQFF. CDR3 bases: TGCGCCAGCAGCTTGGGAGGCGGGAGGAGCGAGCAGTTCTTC.

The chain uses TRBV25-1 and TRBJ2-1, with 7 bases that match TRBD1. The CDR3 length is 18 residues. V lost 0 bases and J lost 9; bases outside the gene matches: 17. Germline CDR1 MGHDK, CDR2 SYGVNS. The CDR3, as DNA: TGTGCCAGCAGTGAATATAGAGAGGACAGGAACTTAGGGTCTGAGCAGTTCTTC. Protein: CASSEYREDRNLGSEQFF. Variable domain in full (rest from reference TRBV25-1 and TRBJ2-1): EADIYQTPRYLVIGTGKKITLECSQTMGHDKMYWYQQDPGMELHLIHYSYGVNSTEKGDLSSESTVSRIRTEHFPLTLESARPSHTSQYLCASSEYREDRNLGSEQFFGPGTRLTVL.

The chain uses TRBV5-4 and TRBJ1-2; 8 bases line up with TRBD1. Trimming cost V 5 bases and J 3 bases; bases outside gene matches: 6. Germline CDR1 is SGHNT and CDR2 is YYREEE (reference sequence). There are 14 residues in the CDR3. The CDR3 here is CASRDRANHYGYTF. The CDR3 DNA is TGTGCCAGCAGGGACAGGGCGAATCACTATGGCTACACCTTC.

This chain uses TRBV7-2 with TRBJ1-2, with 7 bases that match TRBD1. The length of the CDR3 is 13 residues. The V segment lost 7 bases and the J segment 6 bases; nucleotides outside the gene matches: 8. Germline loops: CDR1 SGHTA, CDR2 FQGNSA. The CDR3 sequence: CASNQLTGNGYTF. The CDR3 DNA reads TGTGCCAGCAACCAACTGACAGGGAATGGCTACACCTTC.

The CDR3: CASALAGGDEQFF. The CDR3 DNA is TGTGCCAGCGCGCTAGCGGGAGGAGATGAGCAGTTCTTC. The chain couples TRBV6-1 to TRBJ2-1, with 11 bases aligning to TRBD2. The length of the CDR3 is 13 residues. CDR1 and CDR2 (germline): MNHNS, SASEGT. Trimming removed 8 bases from V and 8 bases from J; junction bases left unmatched: 5.

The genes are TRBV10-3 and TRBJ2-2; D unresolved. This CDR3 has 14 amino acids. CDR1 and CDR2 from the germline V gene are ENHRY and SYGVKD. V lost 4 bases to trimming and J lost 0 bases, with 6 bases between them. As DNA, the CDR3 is TGTGCCATCAGTGCGGTGTCGAACACCGGGGAGCTGTTTTTT. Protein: CAISAVSNTGELFF.

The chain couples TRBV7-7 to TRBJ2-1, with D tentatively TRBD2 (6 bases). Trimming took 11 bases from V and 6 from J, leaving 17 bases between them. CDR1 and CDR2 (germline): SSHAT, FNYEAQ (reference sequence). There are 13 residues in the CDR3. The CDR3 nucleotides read TGTGCCTCCGGGACTGGGAAGTTCAATGAGCAGTTCTTC. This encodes CASGTGKFNEQFF. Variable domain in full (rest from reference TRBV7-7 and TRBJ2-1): GAGVSQSPRYKVTKRGQDVTLRCDPISSHATLYWYQQALGQGPEFLTYFNYEAQPDKSGLPSDRFSAERPEGSISTLTIQRTEQRDSAMYRCASGTGKFNEQFFGPGTRLTVL.

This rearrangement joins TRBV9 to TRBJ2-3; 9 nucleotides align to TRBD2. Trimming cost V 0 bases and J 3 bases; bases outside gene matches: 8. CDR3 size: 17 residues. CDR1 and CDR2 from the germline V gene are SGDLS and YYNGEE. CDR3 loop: CASSVGAAGGPTDTQYF. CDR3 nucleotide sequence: TGTGCCAGCAGCGTAGGGGCTGCGGGAGGGCCGACAGATACGCAGTATTTT.

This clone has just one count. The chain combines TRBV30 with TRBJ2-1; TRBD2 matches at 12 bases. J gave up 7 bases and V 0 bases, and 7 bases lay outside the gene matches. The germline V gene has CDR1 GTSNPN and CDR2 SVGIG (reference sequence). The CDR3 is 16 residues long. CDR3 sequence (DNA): TGTGCCTGGAGTGTACGGCTAGCGGGAGGGGGGAATGAGCAGTTCTTC. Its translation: CAWSVRLAGGGNEQFF.

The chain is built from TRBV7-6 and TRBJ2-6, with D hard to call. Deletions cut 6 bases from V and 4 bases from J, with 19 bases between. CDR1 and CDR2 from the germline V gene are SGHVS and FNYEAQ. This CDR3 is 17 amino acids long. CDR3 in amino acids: CASSPISHGWGANVLTF. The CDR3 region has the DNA TGTGCCAGCAGTCCTATATCTCACGGGTGGGGGGCCAACGTCCTGACTTTC.

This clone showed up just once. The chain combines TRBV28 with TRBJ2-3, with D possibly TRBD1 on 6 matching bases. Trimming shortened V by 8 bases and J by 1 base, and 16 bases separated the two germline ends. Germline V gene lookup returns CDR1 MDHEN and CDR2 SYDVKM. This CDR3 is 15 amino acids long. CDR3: CASRAQGFGTDTQYF. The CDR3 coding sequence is TGTGCCAGCCGCGCACAGGGATTCGGCACAGATACGCAGTATTTT.

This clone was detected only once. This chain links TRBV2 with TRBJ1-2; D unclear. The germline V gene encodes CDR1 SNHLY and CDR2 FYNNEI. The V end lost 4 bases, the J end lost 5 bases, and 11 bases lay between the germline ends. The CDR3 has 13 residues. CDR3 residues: CASSGTVFYGYTF. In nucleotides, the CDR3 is TGTGCCAGCAGTGGAACAGTATTTTATGGCTACACCTTC.

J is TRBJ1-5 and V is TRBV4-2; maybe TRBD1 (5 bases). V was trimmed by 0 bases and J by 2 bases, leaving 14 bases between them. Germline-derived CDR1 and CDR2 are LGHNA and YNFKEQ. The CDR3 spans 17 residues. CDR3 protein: CASSQEQDIVRNQPQHF. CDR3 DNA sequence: TGTGCCAGCAGCCAAGAGCAGGACATCGTCCGCAATCAGCCCCAGCATTTT.

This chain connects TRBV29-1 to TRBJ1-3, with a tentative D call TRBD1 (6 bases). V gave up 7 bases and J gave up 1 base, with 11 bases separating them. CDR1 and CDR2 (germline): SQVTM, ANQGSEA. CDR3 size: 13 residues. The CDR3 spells CSAQTGSGNTIYF. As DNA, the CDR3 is TGCAGCGCCCAAACAGGGTCTGGAAACACCATATATTTT.

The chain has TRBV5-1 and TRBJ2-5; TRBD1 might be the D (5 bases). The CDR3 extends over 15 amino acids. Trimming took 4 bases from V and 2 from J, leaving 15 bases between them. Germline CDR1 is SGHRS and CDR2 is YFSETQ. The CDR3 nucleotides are TGCGCCAGCAGCCAGGGTCGCGGAATTCAAGAGACCCAGTACTTC. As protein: CASSQGRGIQETQYF.

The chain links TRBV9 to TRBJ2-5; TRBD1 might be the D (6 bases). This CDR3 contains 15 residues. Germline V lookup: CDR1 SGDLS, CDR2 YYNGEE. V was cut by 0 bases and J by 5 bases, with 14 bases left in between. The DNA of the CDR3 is TGTGCCAGCAGCGTAGAACAGGGCTATTGGGAGACCCAGTACTTC. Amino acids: CASSVEQGYWETQYF.

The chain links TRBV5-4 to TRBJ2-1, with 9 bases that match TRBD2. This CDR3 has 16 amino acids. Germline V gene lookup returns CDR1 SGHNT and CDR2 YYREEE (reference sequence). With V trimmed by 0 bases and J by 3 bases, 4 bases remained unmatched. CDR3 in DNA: TGTGCCAGCAGCTTGGAGACGACTAGCGGCTACAATGAGCAGTTCTTC. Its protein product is CASSLETTSGYNEQFF. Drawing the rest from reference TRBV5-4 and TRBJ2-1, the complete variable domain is ETGVTQSPTHLIKTRGQQVTLRCSSQSGHNTVSWYQQALGQGPQFIFQYYREEENGRGNFPPRFSGLQFPNYSSELNVNALELDDSALYLCASSLETTSGYNEQFFGPGTRLTVL.

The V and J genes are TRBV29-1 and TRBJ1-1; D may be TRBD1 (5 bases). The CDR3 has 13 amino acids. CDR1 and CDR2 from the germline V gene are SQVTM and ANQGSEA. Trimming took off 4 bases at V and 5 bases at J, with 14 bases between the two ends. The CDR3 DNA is TGCAGCGTTGCGATGGGCCGGGGGACTGAAGCTTTCTTT. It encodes CSVAMGRGTEAFF.

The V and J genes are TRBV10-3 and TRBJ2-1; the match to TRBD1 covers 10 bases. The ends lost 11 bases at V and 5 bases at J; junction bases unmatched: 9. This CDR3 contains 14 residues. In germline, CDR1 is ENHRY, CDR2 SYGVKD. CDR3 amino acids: CAVNRDRGHNEQFF. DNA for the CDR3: TGTGCCGTCAACCGGGACAGGGGTCACAATGAGCAGTTCTTC.

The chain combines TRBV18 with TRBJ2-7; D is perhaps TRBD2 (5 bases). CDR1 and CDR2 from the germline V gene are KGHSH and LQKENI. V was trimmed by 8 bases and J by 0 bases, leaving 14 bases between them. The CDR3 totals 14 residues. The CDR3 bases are TGTGCCAGCCTGAGGGAGCTCAGCTCCTACGAGCAGTACTTC. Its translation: CASLRELSSYEQYF.

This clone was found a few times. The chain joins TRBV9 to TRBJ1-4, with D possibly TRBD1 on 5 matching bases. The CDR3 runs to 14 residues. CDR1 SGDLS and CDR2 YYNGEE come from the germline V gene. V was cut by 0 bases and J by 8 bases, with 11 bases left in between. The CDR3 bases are TGTGCCAGCAGCGTAGCAAGGGGTGGGGAAAAACTGTTTTTT. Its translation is CASSVARGGEKLFF.

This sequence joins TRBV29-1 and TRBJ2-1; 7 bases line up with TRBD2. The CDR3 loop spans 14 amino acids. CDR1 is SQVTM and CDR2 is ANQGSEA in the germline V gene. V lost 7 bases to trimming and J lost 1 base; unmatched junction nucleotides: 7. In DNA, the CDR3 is TGCAGCGCCGAGGGCGGGAGTTCCTACAATGAGCAGTTCTTC. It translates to CSAEGGSSYNEQFF.

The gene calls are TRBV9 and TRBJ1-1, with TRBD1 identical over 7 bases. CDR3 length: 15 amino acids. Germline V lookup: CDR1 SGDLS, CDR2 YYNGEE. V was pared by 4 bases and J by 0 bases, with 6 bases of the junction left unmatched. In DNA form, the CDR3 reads TGTGCCAGCAGCCCGAGACAGGGTCTGAACACTGAAGCTTTCTTT. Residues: CASSPRQGLNTEAFF. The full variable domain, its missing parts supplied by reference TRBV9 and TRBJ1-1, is DSGVTQTPKHLITATGQRVTLRCSPRSGDLSVYWYQQSLDQGLQFLIQYYNGEERAKGNILERFSAQQFPDLHSELNLSSLELGDSALYFCASSPRQGLNTEAFFGQGTRLTVV.

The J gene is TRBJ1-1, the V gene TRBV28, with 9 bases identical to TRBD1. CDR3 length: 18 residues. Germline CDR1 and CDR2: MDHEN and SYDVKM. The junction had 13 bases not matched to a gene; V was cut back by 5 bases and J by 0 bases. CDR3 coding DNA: TGTGCCAGCAGTGGGACCGGGACAGGGATCTTCATGAACACTGAAGCTTTCTTT. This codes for CASSGTGTGIFMNTEAFF.

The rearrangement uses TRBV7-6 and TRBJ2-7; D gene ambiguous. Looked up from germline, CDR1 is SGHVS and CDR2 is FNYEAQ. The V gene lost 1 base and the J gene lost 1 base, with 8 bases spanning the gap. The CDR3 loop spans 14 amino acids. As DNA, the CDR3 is TGTGCCAGCAGCTTAGGTCCCCTTTCCTACGAGCAGTACTTC. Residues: CASSLGPLSYEQYF.

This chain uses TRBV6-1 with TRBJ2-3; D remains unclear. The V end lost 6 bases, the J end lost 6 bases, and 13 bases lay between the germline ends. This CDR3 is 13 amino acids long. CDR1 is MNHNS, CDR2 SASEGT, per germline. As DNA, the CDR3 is TGTGCCAGCAGAGCCTTTACTACGGATACGCAGTATTTT. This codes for CASRAFTTDTQYF.

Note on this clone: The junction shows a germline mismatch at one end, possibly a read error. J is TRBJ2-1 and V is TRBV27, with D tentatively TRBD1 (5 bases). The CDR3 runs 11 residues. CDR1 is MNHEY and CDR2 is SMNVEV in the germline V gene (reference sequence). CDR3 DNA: TGTGCCAGCTTATTAGGGATGGGGCTTGTCTTC. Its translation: CASLLGMGLVF.

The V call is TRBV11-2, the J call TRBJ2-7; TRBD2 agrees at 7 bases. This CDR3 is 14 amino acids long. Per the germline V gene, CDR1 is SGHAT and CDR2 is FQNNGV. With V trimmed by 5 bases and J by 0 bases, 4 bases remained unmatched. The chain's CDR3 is CASSASGTSYEQYF. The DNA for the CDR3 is TGTGCCAGCAGCGCTAGCGGAACCTCCTACGAGCAGTACTTC.